This TCR beta chain came from a study of T cell responses to AZD1222 COVID-19 vaccine. Regarding the study as a whole: Donors in the cohort were predominantly white British and more often female, and clonal diversity was possibly underestimated. The breadth and depth of Spike-specific TCRs increased once two AZD1222 doses had been given. Spike-spanning, vaccine-associated CD4 TCRs were dominant at 160-218 and 743-854. The reported proportion of spike-specific TCRs targeting unmutated variant regions was nearly half.

A note on this clone: The antigen remains undetermined.

J was trimmed by 3 bases and V by 7 bases; bases with no gene match: 5. Germline V gene sequence: CDR1 SNHLY, CDR2 FYNNEI. There are 15 residues in the CDR3. TCRdb's copy holds only in-frame clones and misses some; the assay was immunoSEQ multiplex PCR. This table holds 170,000 or so clones, about nine tenths found once. This sequence originates from an adult in good health. The chain recombines TRBV2 with TRBJ2-1; TRBD2 matches at 11 bases. The material was peripheral blood, obtained on day 0 of AZD1222 vaccination. The CDR3 sequence is CASKVAGGGYNEQFF. In DNA form, the CDR3 reads TGTGCCAGCAAGGTAGCGGGAGGGGGCTACAATGAGCAGTTCTTC.